This T cell receptor (beta chain) was observed in a study of blood T cell repertoires in COVID-19. V lost 4 bases to trimming and J lost 1 base, with 12 bases between them. The CDR3 extends over 14 amino acids. Germline values: CDR1 SQVTM, CDR2 ANQGSEA. A single count supports this clone. Original analysis: Amplification with reference gene primers provided the estimates of nucleated cell counts. Assay: immunoSEQ multiplex PCR; the TCRdb copy retains only in-frame clones and omits some. V and J calls plus clone size are reproduced from that table; the DNA served to infer D and trimming. The table lists roughly 97,000 clones, 70% to 85% of them singletons.

Input material: peripheral blood. The source of this sequence is a woman at least 80 years old with active or convalescent COVID-19. The V call is TRBV29-1, the J call TRBJ2-3; a weak D match, TRBD2 (6 bases). CDR3 nucleotide sequence: TGCAGCGTTGTAGGGCGGGATCGCACAGATACGCAGTATTTT. Protein product: CSVVGRDRTDTQYF.